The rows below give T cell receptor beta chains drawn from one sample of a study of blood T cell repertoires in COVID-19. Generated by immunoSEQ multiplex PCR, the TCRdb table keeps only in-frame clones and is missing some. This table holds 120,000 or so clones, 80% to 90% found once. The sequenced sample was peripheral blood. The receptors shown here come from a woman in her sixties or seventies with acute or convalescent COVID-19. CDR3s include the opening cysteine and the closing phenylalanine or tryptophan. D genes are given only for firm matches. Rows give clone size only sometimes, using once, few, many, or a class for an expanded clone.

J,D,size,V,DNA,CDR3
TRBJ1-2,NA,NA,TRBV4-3,TGCGCCAGCAGCCAAGAAATGGGACAACCCTATGGCTACACCTTC,CASSQEMGQPYGYTF
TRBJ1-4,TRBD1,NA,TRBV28,TGTGCCAGCAGTTTTGGTTCAGGGGGCGGTGAAAAACTGTTTTTT,CASSFGSGGGEKLFF
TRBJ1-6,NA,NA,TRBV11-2,TGTGCCAGCAGCGCCCTGTTAGATTCACCCCTCCACTTT,CASSALLDSPLHF
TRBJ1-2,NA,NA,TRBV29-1,TGCAGCGTTGAGGAACAGGGTGAGCGTGGCTACACCTTC,CSVEEQGERGYTF
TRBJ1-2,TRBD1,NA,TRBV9,TGTGCCAGCAGCTCCATCGATGGAGACAGGGGCATCTATGGCTACACCTTC,CASSSIDGDRGIYGYTF
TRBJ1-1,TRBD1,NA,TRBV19,TGTGCCAGTAGTATATGGGGACAGGCGAACACTGAAGCTTTCTTT,CASSIWGQANTEAFF
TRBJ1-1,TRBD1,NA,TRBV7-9,TGTGCCAGCAGCGCTCAGGGACAGGCAAACACTGAAGCTTTCTTT,CASSAQGQANTEAFF
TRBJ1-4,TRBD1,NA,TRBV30,TGTGCCAAGAGACAGGGGAGTGAAAAACTGTTTTTT,CAKRQGSEKLFF
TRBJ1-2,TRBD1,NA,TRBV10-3,TGTGCCATCAGTGAGTCCTCAGGGGGCGACTATGGCTACACCTTC,CAISESSGGDYGYTF
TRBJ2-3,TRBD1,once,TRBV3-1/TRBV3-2,TGTGCCAGCAGCTGGGCCAGGGGGTCTGATACGCAGTATTTT,CASSWARGSDTQYF
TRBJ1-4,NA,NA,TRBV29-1,TGCAGCGTTGAAGACTGGGAACGGGGTGAAAAACTGTTTTTT,CSVEDWERGEKLFF
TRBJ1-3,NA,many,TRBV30,TGTGCCTGGAGTAGGACAGCCACCTCTGGAAACACCATATATTTT,CAWSRTATSGNTIYF
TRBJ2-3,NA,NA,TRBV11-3,TGTGCCAGCAGCTTTCGGGGGACCACAGATACGCAGTATTTT,CASSFRGTTDTQYF
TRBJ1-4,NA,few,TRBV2,TGTGCCAGCAGTGAATCTGGGGCTGCAACTAATGAAAAACTGTTTTTT,CASSESGAATNEKLFF
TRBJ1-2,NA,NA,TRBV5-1,TGCGCCAGCAGCGTGACAGACTATGGCTACACCTTC,CASSVTDYGYTF
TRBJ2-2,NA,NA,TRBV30,TGTGCCTGGGACAGGCGAAACACCGGGGAGCTGTTTTTT,CAWDRRNTGELFF
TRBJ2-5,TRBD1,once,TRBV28,TGTGCCAGCAGGCCCCGGGACAGTGCCCAAGAGACCCAGTACTTC,CASRPRDSAQETQYF
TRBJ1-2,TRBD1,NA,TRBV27,TGTGCCAGCAGTTTTGACAGGGGAACTGGCTACACCTTC,CASSFDRGTGYTF